The present T cell receptor (beta chain) was sequenced within a study of post-analysis software for immune sequencing data. Overall study: The disease courses spanned relapsing-remitting, secondary progressive and progressive-relapsing forms of multiple sclerosis. Points from the study as a whole: Five or six TRBV segments were significantly more frequent in patients than in controls. TRBV5-6, TRBV5-1 and TRBV20-1 were among these segments. Multiple sclerosis was associated with a significant reduction in normalized Chao1 diversity relative to controls.

CDR1 MNHEY and CDR2 SVGAGI come from the germline V gene. V was pared by 5 bases and J by 4 bases, with 4 bases of the junction left unmatched. The CDR3 runs to 13 residues. This clonotype was recorded many times. The antigen is unknown. Unique molecular identifiers were carried by the TCR beta cDNA libraries. TCRdb re-called the PCR reads with MiXCR, one entry per CDR3 protein. Of a few hundred thousand distinct CDR3 sequences listed, over 30% are singletons. The rearrangement uses TRBV6-5 and TRBJ1-2; 7 bases align to TRBD1. The sequenced sample consisted of blood. The clonotype was recovered from a girl aged 2-10 years with multiple sclerosis. CDR3 bases: TGTGCCAGCAGTCTACAGGGGAGCTATGGCTACACCTTC. Residues: CASSLQGSYGYTF.